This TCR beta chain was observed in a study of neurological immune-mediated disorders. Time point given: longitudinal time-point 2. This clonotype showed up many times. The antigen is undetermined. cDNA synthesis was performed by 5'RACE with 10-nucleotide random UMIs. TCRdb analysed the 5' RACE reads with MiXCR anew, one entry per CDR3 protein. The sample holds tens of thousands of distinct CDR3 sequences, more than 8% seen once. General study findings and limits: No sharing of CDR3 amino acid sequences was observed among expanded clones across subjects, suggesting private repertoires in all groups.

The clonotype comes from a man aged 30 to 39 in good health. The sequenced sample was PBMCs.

CDR3 sequence reads: CASSLATRDRAYEQYF. The CDR3 nucleotides read TGCGCCAGCAGCTTGGCCACCCGGGACAGGGCCTACGAGCAGTACTTC. The V gene is TRBV5-1, the J gene TRBJ2-7; 9 nucleotides agree with TRBD1. This CDR3 is built from 16 residues. CDR1 SGHRS and CDR2 YFSETQ come from the germline V gene. V lost 0 bases, J lost 2 bases, and 6 bases stayed unmatched.